The 22 T cell receptor beta chains in this list originate from one sample, sequenced in a study of blood T cells in healthy people across ages. Combining a sample-barcoded 5' primer with a J-beta primer mix, a second PCR ran for about 7 to 11 cycles. TCRdb reanalysed the 5' RACE reads using MiXCR and keeps one entry per CDR3 protein. The data contain some 700,000 distinct CDR3 sequences, 20% to 25% of them seen just once; the ten biggest clones take up roughly a fifth. The sequencing input was blood. These TCRs come from a man aged 65 to 79 in good health.

The genes are TRBV28 and TRBJ1-3; no reliable D call. From germline, CDR1 is MDHEN and CDR2 SYDVKM. V was pared by 3 bases and J by 0 bases, with 12 bases between. The CDR3 extends over 16 amino acids. The CDR3 spells CASSFTILPSGNTIYF. In DNA, the CDR3 is TGTGCCAGCAGTTTTACGATTTTACCCTCTGGAAACACCATATATTTT.

The V and J genes are TRBV20-1 and TRBJ2-5; 13 bases fit TRBD2. The assigned J gene may be wrong: the sequence end matches TRBJ2-1 better. The CDR3 extends over 14 amino acids. CDR1 is DFQATT and CDR2 is SNEGSKA in the germline V gene (reference sequence). This CDR3 reads CSAQWTSGSYEQFF. The CDR3, as DNA: TGCAGTGCTCAATGGACTAGCGGGAGCTATGAGCAGTTCTTC.

This clonotype was counted at least ten times. The chain carries TRBV29-1 and TRBJ1-2, with D perhaps TRBD1 (6 bases). The CDR3 contains 13 residues. Germline CDR1 SQVTM, CDR2 ANQGSEA. V lost 3 bases, J lost 3 bases, and 11 bases lay in between. The CDR3 reads CSVDGQSYYGYTF. DNA for the CDR3: TGCAGCGTTGACGGACAGTCCTACTATGGCTACACCTTC.

The V gene is TRBV7-9, the J gene TRBJ2-5; 7 bases map to TRBD2. The J call may be mistaken, given a closer DNA end match to TRBJ2-7. Germline lookup yields CDR1 SEHNR and CDR2 FQNEAQ (reference sequence). The CDR3 runs to 15 residues. The CDR3 region has the DNA TGTGCCAGCAGCTTAGGGACTAGGGGTCTTCGCGAGCAGTACGTC. This sequence encodes CASSLGTRGLREQYV.

The chain couples TRBV20-1 to TRBJ1-4, with D possibly being TRBD1 (5 bases). The CDR3 is made up of 14 amino acids. Trimming stripped 6 bases from V and 5 bases from J, with 16 bases between. CDR1 and CDR2 from the germline V gene are DFQATT and SNEGSKA (reference sequence). CDR3 sequence (DNA): TGCAGTGCGGATCAGGGAGGGGAGAATGAAAAACTGTTTTTT. Protein product: CSADQGGENEKLFF.

This clonotype was seen more than once but under ten times. CDR3 nucleotides: TGCGCCAGCAGCCAAGATTCGTGGACAGGGATGGGCTATGGCTACACCTTC. Protein product: CASSQDSWTGMGYGYTF. The rearrangement uses TRBV4-1 and TRBJ1-2, with 8 bases matching TRBD1. Trimming at V came to 0 bases and at J to 4 bases, leaving 10 bases not matched to a gene. The CDR3 extends over 17 amino acids. In germline, CDR1 is MGHRA, CDR2 YSYEKL.

The sample holds many counts of this clonotype. The genes are TRBV29-1 and TRBJ2-3, with TRBD1 identical over 7 bases. Germline values: CDR1 SQVTM, CDR2 ANQGSEA. There are 13 residues in the CDR3. V shed 7 bases and J 0 bases; nucleotides not matched to a gene: 4. As DNA, the CDR3 is TGCAGCGGGGACAGCGTTAGCACAGATACGCAGTATTTT. Translation: CSGDSVSTDTQYF.

The chain employs TRBV6-1 and TRBJ1-6; D unclear. The germline V and J ends were trimmed by 7 bases and 4 bases, with 20 bases remaining between them. Germline V gene lookup returns CDR1 MNHNS and CDR2 SASEGT. The CDR3 has 17 residues. CDR3 DNA sequence: TGTGCCAGCAACCTAAAACCCTCGGGGAGATATAATTCACCCCTCCACTTT. Translated: CASNLKPSGRYNSPLHF.

The V and J genes are TRBV29-1 and TRBJ2-4; 9 positions agree with TRBD2. J lost 3 bases, V lost 1 base, and 10 bases had no gene match. Germline assignment: CDR1 SQVTM and CDR2 ANQGSEA. The CDR3 runs 17 residues. The CDR3 loop is CSVEGAGGPPGKNIQYF. In nucleotides, the CDR3 is TGCAGCGTTGAAGGGGCGGGGGGGCCCCCCGGCAAAAACATTCAGTACTTC.

This sequence joins TRBV7-9 and TRBJ1-2; D gene unclear. The CDR3 sequence is 11 residues long. V shed 5 bases and J shed 10 bases, with 11 bases lying between them. CDR1 and CDR2 from the germline V gene are SEHNR and FQNEAQ (reference sequence). In nucleotides, the CDR3 is TGTGCCAGCAGCACCGCGTTTGTCTACACCTTC. Amino acid sequence: CASSTAFVYTF.

The chain recombines TRBV14 with TRBJ1-5; D is unresolved. This CDR3 spans 12 amino acids. Germline CDR1 SGHDN, CDR2 FVKESK. Trimming took 2 bases from V and 4 from J, leaving 3 bases between them. In DNA form, the CDR3 reads TGTGCCAGCAGCCAAATGAATCAGCCCCAGCATTTT. The encoded protein is CASSQMNQPQHF.

This clonotype was observed a handful of times. The rearrangement uses TRBV14 and TRBJ1-6, with D possibly TRBD1 on 5 matching bases. This CDR3 region has 13 residues. V lost 6 bases, J lost 10 bases, and 13 bases lay in between. CDR1 SGHDN and CDR2 FVKESK come from the germline V gene. The CDR3 here is CASSGAGRSPLHF. Written as DNA, the CDR3 is TGTGCCAGCAGTGGGGCAGGGCGCTCACCCCTCCACTTT.

This clonotype was detected only a few times. This CDR3 is CASRKDSSSYEQYF. The CDR3 DNA reads TGTGCCAGCAGAAAAGACAGCAGCTCCTACGAGCAGTACTTC. The chain employs TRBV6-4 and TRBJ2-7; D possibly corresponds to TRBD1 (5 bases). This CDR3 spans 14 amino acids. In germline, CDR1 is MRHNA, CDR2 SNTAGT. V was shortened by 6 bases and J by 0 bases, with 12 bases between the two germline ends.

The V call is TRBV12-3 or TRBV12-4, the J call TRBJ2-5, with D perhaps TRBD1 or TRBD2 (5 bases each). V was clipped by 6 bases and J by 11 bases, with 31 bases between them. The CDR3 is 17 amino acids. Here the CDR3 reads CASSRRAGTGLFAEQYF. In DNA form, the CDR3 reads TGTGCCAGCAGCAGACGGGCCGGGACCGGGCTCTTCGCGGAGCAGTACTTC.

V and J are TRBV3-1 and TRBJ1-2; D is unclear. The CDR3 spans 13 residues. Germline CDR1 reads LGHDT; CDR2 reads YNNKEL (reference sequence). The germline V and J ends were trimmed by 4 bases and 3 bases, with 9 bases remaining between them. CDR3 sequence (DNA): TGTGCCAGCAGCCGCCATCCGGACTATGGCTACACCTTC. Amino acids: CASSRHPDYGYTF.

V usage is TRBV5-6 and J usage is TRBJ2-3; D is perhaps TRBD1 (7 bases). The germline gives CDR1 SGHDT, CDR2 YYEEEE. This CDR3 contains 14 residues. The V end lost 6 bases, the J end lost 3 bases, and 14 bases lay between the germline ends. CDR3 loop: CASTLPGGTDTQYF. In nucleotides, the CDR3 is TGTGCCAGCACTCTCCCAGGGGGGACAGATACGCAGTATTTT.

The gene calls are TRBV27 and TRBJ2-7; 8 bases fit TRBD2. Germline CDR1 MNHEY, CDR2 SMNVEV (reference sequence). V lost 7 bases, J lost 0 bases, and 5 bases stayed unmatched. The CDR3 length is 14 residues. DNA of the CDR3: TGTGCCAGCAAGAGACTAGCGAACTCCTACGAGCAGTACGTC. Translated: CASKRLANSYEQYV.

J is TRBJ2-4 and V is TRBV6-6; D is undetermined. The CDR3 covers 14 residues. Between the trimmed V and J ends, which lost 0 bases and 2 bases, there was a span of 5 bases. Germline V gene data show CDR1 as MNHNY and CDR2 as SVGAGI (reference sequence). The CDR3, as DNA: TGTGCCAGCAGTTACTCTGCGACCAAAAACATTCAGTACTTC. It codes for CASSYSATKNIQYF.

The rearrangement links TRBV11-2 to TRBJ2-5; TRBD2 matches 7 bases. Losses at the gene ends were 3 bases for V and 4 bases for J; bases not matched to a gene: 8. CDR1 is SGHAT and CDR2 is FQNNGV in the germline V gene. The CDR3 covers 15 residues. The CDR3 loop reads CASSLGGRPGETQYF. The DNA for the CDR3 is TGTGCCAGCAGCTTGGGCGGGAGACCAGGAGAGACCCAGTACTTC.

In this sample, this clonotype turned up a few times. The genes are TRBV3-1 and TRBJ2-2; 14 bases are a match to TRBD2. Trimming took 3 bases from V and 4 from J; bases not matched to a gene: 7. The CDR3 is 18 residues long. Germline V gene lookup returns CDR1 LGHDT and CDR2 YNNKEL (reference sequence). CDR3 in amino acids: CASSQGLAGDDSTGELFF. In nucleotides, the CDR3 is TGTGCCAGCAGCCAGGGACTAGCGGGAGACGATAGCACCGGGGAGCTGTTTTTT.

The chain couples TRBV14 to TRBJ1-1; unclear D gene. V lost 1 base, J lost 3 bases, and 6 bases lay in between. This CDR3 is built from 13 residues. Germline CDR1 reads SGHDN; CDR2 reads FVKESK. The CDR3 region is CASSQVKDTEAFF. The DNA for the CDR3 is TGTGCCAGCAGCCAAGTGAAAGACACTGAAGCTTTCTTT.

This clonotype appeared a single time. The chain is built from TRBV7-2 and TRBJ1-4, with D tentatively TRBD1 (6 bases). V lost 3 bases to trimming and J lost 8 bases, with 10 bases between them. Germline V gives CDR1 SGHTA, CDR2 FQGNSA. There are 13 residues in the CDR3. The DNA for the CDR3 is TGTGCCAGCAGCTTTGGACAGATGGAAAAACTGTTTTTT. It encodes CASSFGQMEKLFF.